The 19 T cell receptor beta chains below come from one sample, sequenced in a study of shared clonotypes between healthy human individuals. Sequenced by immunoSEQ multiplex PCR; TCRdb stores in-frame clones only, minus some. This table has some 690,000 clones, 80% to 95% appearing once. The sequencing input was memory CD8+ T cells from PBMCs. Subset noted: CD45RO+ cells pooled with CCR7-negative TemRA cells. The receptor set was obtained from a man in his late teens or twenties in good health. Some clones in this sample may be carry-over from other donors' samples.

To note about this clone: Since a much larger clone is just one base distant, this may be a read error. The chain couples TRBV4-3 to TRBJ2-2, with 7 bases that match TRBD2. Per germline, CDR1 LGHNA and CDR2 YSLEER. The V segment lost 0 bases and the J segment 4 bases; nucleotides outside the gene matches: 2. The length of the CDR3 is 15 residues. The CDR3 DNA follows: TGCGCCAGCAGCCAAGAGGGGAGGGGCACCGGGGAGCTGTTTTTT. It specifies CASSQEGRGTGELFF.

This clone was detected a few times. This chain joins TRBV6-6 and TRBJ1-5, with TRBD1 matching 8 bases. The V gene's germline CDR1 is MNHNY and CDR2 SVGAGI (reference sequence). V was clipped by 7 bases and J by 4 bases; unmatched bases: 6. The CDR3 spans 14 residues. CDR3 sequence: CASTLRQGNQPQHF. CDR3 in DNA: TGTGCCAGCACCCTTCGACAGGGGAATCAGCCCCAGCATTTT.

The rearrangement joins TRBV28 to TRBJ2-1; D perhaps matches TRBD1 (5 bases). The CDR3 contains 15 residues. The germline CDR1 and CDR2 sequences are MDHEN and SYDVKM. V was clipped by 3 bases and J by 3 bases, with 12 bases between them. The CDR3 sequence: CASSFAARDYNEQFF. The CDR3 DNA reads TGTGCCAGCAGTTTTGCTGCCAGGGACTACAATGAGCAGTTCTTC.

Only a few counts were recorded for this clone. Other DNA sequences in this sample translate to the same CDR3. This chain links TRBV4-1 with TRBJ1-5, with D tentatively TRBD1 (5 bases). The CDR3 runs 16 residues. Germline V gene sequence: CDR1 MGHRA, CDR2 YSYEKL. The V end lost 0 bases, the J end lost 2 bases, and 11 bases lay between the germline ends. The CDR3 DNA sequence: TGCGCCAGCAGCCAAGATGGGGGAGGGGGCAATCAGCCCCAGCATTTT. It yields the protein CASSQDGGGGNQPQHF.

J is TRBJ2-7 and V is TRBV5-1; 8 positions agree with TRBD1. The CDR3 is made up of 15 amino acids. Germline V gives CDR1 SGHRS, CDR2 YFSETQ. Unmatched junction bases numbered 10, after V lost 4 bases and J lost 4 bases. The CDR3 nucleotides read TGCGCCAGCAGCGCGTCCCCAGGGGGCGCGTACGAGCAGTACTTC. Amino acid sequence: CASSASPGGAYEQYF. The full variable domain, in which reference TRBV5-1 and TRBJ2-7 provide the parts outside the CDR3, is KAGVTQTPRYLIKTRGQQVTLSCSPISGHRSVSWYQQTPGQGLQFLFEYFSETQRNKGNFPGRFSGRQFSNSRSEMNVSTLELGDSALYLCASSASPGGAYEQYFGPGTRLTVT.

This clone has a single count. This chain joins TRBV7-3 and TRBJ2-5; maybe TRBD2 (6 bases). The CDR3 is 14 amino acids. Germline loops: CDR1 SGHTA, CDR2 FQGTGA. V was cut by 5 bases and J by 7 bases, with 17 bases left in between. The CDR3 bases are TGTGCCAGCAGCCCCGATCTTGGGGAGGTGACCCAGTACTTC. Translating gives CASSPDLGEVTQYF.

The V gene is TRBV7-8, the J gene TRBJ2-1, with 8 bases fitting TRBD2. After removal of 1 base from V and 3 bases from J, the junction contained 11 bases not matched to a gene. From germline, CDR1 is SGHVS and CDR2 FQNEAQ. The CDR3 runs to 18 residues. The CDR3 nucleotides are TGTGCCAGCAGCTTAGTGTTATACACGCTAGCGGGCTACAATGAGCAGTTCTTC. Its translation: CASSLVLYTLAGYNEQFF. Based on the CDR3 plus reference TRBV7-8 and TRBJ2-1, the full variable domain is GAGVSQSPRYKVAKRGQDVALRCDPISGHVSLFWYQQALGQGPEFLTYFQNEAQLDKSGLPSDRFFAERPEGSVSTLKIQRTQQEDSAVYLCASSLVLYTLAGYNEQFFGPGTRLTVL.

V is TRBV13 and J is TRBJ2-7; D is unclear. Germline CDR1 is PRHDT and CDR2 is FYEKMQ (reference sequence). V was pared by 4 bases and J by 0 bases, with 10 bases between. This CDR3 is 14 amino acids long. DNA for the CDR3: TGTGCCAGCAGCTACCGATCTACCTCCTACGAGCAGTACTTC. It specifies CASSYRSTSYEQYF.

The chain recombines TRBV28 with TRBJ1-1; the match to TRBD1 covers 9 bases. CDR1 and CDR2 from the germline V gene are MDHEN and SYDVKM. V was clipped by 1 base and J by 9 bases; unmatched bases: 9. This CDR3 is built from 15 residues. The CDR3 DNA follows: TGTGCCAGCAGTTTATTTTCGGGACAGGGCCCAAAAGCTTTCTTT. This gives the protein CASSLFSGQGPKAFF.

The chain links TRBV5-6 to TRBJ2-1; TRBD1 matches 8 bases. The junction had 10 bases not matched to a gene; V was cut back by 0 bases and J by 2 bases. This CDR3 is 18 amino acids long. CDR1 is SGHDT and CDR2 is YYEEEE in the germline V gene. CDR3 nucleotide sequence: TGTGCCAGCAGCTTGGGAGTCCTGGCCAGGGGGCCCTACAATGAGCAGTTCTTC. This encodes CASSLGVLARGPYNEQFF.

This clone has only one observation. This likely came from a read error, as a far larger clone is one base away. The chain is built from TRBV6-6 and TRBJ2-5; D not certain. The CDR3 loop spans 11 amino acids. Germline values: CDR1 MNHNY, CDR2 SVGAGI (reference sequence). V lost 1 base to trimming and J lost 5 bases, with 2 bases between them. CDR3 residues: CASSYWETQYF. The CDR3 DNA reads TGTGCCAGCAGTTACTGGGAGACCCAGTACTTC.

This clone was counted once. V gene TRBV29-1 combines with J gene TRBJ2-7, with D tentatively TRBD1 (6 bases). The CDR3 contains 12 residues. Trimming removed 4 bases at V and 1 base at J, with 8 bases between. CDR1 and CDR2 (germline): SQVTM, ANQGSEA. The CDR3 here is CSVGQESYEQYF. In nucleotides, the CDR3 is TGCAGCGTTGGACAGGAGTCCTACGAGCAGTACTTC.

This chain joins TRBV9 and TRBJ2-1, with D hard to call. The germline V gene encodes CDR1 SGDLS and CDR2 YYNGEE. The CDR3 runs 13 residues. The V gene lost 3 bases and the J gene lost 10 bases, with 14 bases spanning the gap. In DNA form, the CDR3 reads TGTGCCAGCAGCGGAGCCCCCCCTAGGGAGCAGTTCTTC. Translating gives CASSGAPPREQFF.

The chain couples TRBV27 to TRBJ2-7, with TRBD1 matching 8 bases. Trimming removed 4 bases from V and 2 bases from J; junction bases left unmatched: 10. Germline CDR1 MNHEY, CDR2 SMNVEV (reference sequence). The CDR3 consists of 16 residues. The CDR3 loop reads CASSSSVGQVAYEQYF. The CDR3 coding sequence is TGTGCCAGCAGTTCCTCAGTGGGACAGGTCGCCTACGAGCAGTACTTC.

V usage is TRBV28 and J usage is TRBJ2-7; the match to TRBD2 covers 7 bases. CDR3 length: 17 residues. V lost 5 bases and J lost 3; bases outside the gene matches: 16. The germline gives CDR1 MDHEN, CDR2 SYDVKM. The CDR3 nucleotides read TGTGCCAGCAGTCCATCCCGTCCTAGCGGAGGTAGCTACGAGCAGTACTTC. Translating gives CASSPSRPSGGSYEQYF.

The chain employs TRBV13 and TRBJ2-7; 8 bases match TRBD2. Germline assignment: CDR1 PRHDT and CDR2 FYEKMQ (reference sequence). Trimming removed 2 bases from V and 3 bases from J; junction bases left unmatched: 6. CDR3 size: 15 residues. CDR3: CASSLREREIYEQYF. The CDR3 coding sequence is TGTGCCAGCAGCTTACGGGAGCGGGAGATCTACGAGCAGTACTTC.

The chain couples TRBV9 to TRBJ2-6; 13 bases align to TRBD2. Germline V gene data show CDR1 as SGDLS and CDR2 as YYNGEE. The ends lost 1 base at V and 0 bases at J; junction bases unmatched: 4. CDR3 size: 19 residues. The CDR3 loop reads CASSVLTSGRASGANVLTF. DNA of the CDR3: TGTGCCAGCAGCGTACTAACTAGCGGGAGGGCCTCTGGGGCCAACGTCCTGACTTTC.

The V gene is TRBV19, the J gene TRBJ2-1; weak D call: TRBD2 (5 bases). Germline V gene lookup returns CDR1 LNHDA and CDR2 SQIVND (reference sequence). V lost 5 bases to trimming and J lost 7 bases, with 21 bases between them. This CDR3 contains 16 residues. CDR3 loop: CASSLPTGFQANEQFF. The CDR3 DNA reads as TGTGCCAGTAGTCTACCCACGGGATTCCAAGCTAATGAGCAGTTCTTC.

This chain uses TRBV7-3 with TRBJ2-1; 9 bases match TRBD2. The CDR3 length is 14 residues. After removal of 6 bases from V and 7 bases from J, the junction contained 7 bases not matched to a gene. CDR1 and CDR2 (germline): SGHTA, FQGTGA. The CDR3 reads CASSLAGVGNEQFF. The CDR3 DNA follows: TGTGCCAGCAGTTTAGCGGGAGTAGGAAATGAGCAGTTCTTC.